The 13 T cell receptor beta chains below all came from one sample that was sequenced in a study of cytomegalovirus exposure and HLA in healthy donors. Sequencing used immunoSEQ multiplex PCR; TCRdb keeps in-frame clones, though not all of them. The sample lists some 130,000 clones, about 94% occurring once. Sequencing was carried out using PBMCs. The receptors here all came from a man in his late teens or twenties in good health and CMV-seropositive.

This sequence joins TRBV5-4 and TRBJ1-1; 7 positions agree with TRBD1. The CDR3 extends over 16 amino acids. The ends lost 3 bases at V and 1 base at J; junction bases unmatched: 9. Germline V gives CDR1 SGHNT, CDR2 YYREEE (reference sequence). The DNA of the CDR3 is TGTGCCAGCAGCTCTGACCCTGGGACAGCGAACACTGAAGCTTTCTTT. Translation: CASSSDPGTANTEAFF.

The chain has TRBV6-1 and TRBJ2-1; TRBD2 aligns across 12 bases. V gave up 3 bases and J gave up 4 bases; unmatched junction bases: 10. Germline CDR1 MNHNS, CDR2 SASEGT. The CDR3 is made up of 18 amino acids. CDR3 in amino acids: CASSEYLAGGPSYNEQFF. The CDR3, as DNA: TGTGCCAGCAGTGAGTACCTAGCGGGAGGGCCCAGTTACAATGAGCAGTTCTTC.

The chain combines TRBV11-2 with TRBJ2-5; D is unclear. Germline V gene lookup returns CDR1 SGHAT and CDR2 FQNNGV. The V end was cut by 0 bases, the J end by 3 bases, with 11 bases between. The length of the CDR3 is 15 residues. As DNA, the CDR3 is TGTGCCAGCAGCTTAGATGTTGGCTTCGAAGAGACCCAGTACTTC. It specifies CASSLDVGFEETQYF.

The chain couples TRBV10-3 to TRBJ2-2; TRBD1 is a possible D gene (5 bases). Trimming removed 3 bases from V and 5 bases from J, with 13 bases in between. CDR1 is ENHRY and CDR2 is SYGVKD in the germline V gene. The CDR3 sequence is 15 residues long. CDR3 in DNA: TGTGCCATCAGTGAATTCAGGGAAGGGACCGGGGAGCTGTTTTTT. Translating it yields CAISEFREGTGELFF.

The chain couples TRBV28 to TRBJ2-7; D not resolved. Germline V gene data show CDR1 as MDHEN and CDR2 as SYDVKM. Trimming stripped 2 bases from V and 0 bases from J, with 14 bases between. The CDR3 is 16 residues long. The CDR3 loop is CASSLTPSDPSYEQYF. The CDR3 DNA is TGTGCCAGCAGTTTAACCCCTTCAGATCCCTCCTACGAGCAGTACTTC.

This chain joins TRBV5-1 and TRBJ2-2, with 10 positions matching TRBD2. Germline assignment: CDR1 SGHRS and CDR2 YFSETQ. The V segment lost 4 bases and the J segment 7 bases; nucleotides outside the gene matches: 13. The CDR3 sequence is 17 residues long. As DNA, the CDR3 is TGCGCCAGCAGCATGCGTCCGGGACTAGCGACCGGCGGGGAGCTGTTTTTT. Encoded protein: CASSMRPGLATGGELFF.

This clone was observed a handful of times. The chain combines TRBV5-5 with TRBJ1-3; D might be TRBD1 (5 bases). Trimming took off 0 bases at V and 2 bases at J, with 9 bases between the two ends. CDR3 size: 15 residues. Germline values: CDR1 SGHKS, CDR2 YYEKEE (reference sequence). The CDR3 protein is CASSLAPGAGNTIYF. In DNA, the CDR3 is TGTGCCAGCAGCTTGGCGCCGGGGGCTGGAAACACCATATATTTT.

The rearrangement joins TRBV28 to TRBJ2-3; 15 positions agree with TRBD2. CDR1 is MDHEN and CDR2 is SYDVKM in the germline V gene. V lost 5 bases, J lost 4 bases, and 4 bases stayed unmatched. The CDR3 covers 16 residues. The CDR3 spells CASSRTSGRAADTQYF. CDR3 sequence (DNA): TGTGCCAGCAGTCGGACTAGCGGGAGGGCCGCAGATACGCAGTATTTT.

CDR3 protein: CASSLSHTGRPPYGYTF. CDR3 nucleotides: TGTGCCAGCAGCTTGAGTCATACAGGGCGGCCCCCCTATGGCTACACCTTC. The rearrangement uses TRBV7-3 and TRBJ1-2; the D gene is possibly TRBD1 (6 bases). Germline CDR1 reads SGHTA; CDR2 reads FQGTGA. The CDR3 totals 17 residues. V was trimmed by 3 bases and J by 4 bases, leaving 21 bases between them. Using reference TRBV7-3 and TRBJ1-2 for the parts outside the CDR3, the full variable domain is GAGVSQTPSNKVTEKGKYVELRCDPISGHTALYWYRQSLGQGPEFLIYFQGTGAADDSGLPNDRFFAVRPEGSVSTLKIQRTERGDSAVYLCASSLSHTGRPPYGYTFGSGTRLTVV.

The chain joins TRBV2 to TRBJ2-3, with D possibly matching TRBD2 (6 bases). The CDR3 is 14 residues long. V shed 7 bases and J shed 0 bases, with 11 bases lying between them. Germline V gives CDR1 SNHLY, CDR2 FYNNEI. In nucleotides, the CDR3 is TGTGCCAGCATGCCTAGCGCGAGCACAGATACGCAGTATTTT. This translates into CASMPSASTDTQYF.

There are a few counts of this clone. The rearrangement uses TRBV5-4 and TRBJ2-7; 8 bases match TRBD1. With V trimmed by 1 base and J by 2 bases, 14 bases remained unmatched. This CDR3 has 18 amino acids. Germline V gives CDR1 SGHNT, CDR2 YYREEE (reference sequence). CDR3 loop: CASSLYLHERDRPYEQYF. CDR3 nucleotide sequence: TGTGCCAGCAGCTTGTATCTCCATGAAAGGGACAGGCCCTACGAGCAGTACTTC.

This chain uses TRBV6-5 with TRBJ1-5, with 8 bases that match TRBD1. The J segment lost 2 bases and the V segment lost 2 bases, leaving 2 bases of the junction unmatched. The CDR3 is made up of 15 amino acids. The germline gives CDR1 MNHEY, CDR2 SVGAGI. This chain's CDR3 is CASSYGQGGNQPQHF. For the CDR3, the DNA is TGTGCCAGCAGTTACGGACAGGGTGGCAATCAGCCCCAGCATTTT.

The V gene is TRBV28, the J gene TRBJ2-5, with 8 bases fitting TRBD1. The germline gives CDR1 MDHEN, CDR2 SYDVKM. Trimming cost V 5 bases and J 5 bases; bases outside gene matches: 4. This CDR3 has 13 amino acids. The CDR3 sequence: CASSTGGWETQYF. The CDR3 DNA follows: TGTGCCAGCAGTACAGGGGGATGGGAGACCCAGTACTTC.